The 18 T cell receptor beta chains below all came from one sample that was sequenced in a study of blood T cell repertoires in COVID-19. Data came from immunoSEQ multiplex PCR; TCRdb stores just in-frame clones and leaves some out. The sample holds about 150,000 clones, approximately 84% seen once. The sequencing input was peripheral blood. Receptor source: a man aged 65 to 85 with acute or convalescent COVID-19.

The gene calls are TRBV29-1 and TRBJ1-1; 9 positions match TRBD1. CDR3 length equals 15 residues. V dropped 6 bases and J dropped 0; count of bases not matched to a gene: 8. Germline CDR1 and CDR2: SQVTM and ANQGSEA. In DNA form, the CDR3 reads TGCAGCGTGGCGGACAGGGGAAGAATGAACACTGAAGCTTTCTTT. It translates to CSVADRGRMNTEAFF.

The chain carries TRBV7-2 and TRBJ2-1, with TRBD2 identical over 7 bases. The CDR3 runs 15 residues. V lost 0 bases, J lost 9 bases, and 8 bases stayed unmatched. Germline CDR1 reads SGHTA; CDR2 reads FQGNSA. The CDR3 sequence is CASSLAWASGGEQFF. In DNA, the CDR3 is TGTGCCAGCAGCTTAGCGTGGGCTAGCGGTGGTGAGCAGTTCTTC.

The CDR3 is CASSLGSTTDTQYF. The DNA for the CDR3 is TGCGCCAGCAGCTTAGGGAGCACCACAGATACGCAGTATTTT. The chain combines TRBV5-1 with TRBJ2-3, with D possibly being TRBD2 (5 bases). CDR1 SGHRS and CDR2 YFSETQ come from the germline V gene. Trimming cost V 2 bases and J 2 bases, with 9 bases left between them. This CDR3 spans 14 amino acids.

The J gene is TRBJ2-7, the V gene TRBV5-1; 12 bases are a match to TRBD2. CDR3 length equals 14 residues. The J segment lost 4 bases and the V segment lost 4 bases, leaving 3 bases of the junction unmatched. CDR1 and CDR2 (germline): SGHRS, YFSETQ. CDR3 DNA: TGCGCCAGCAGCAGCACTAGCGGGAGGTACGAGCAGTACTTC. As protein: CASSSTSGRYEQYF.

In its sample, this clone was seen a few times. The chain combines TRBV5-4 with TRBJ2-1, with D maybe TRBD2 (5 bases). The germline V and J ends were trimmed by 0 bases and 8 bases, with 15 bases remaining between them. Germline lookup yields CDR1 SGHNT and CDR2 YYREEE (reference sequence). This CDR3 has 15 amino acids. CDR3: CASSLDFSYGDEQFF. The CDR3 DNA reads TGTGCCAGCAGCTTGGACTTTTCCTACGGGGATGAGCAGTTCTTC.

CDR3: CASSLRTGRDTEAFF. As DNA, the CDR3 is TGTGCCAGCAGTCTGCGGACAGGGAGGGACACTGAAGCTTTCTTT. The chain links TRBV27 to TRBJ1-1; 8 bases fit TRBD1. Germline CDR1 is MNHEY and CDR2 is SMNVEV (reference sequence). With 5 bases clipped from V and 3 bases from J, the junction kept 8 bases outside the gene matches. The CDR3 spans 15 residues.

The chain has TRBV28 and TRBJ1-3; 8 positions agree with TRBD1. The germline V gene has CDR1 MDHEN and CDR2 SYDVKM. The CDR3 extends over 13 amino acids. After removal of 7 bases from V and 5 bases from J, the junction contained 4 bases not matched to a gene. In DNA form, the CDR3 reads TGTGCCAGCATCCAGGGGGCTAGAAACACCATATATTTT. Its translation: CASIQGARNTIYF.

This chain links TRBV7-9 with TRBJ2-5, with 16 bases identical to TRBD2. CDR3 size: 18 residues. CDR1 is SEHNR and CDR2 is FQNEAQ in the germline V gene (reference sequence). The junction had 9 bases not matched to a gene; V was cut back by 5 bases and J by 3 bases. The CDR3 DNA reads TGTGCCAGCAGCCCGGGGTCGGGACTAGCGGGGGGGAAAGAGACCCAGTACTTC. It yields the protein CASSPGSGLAGGKETQYF.

This chain joins TRBV12-3 or TRBV12-4 and TRBJ1-1; D possibly corresponds to TRBD1 (5 bases). Trimming shortened V by 6 bases and J by 10 bases, and 18 bases separated the two germline ends. This CDR3 comprises 13 residues. The CDR3 DNA reads as TGTGCCAGCAGGCCTGCGACGGGGGTCGGAGCTTTCTTT. Translating gives CASRPATGVGAFF.

The genes are TRBV2 and TRBJ1-2, with unresolved D. V lost 2 bases and J 8 bases, leaving 12 bases between the germline ends. This CDR3 comprises 13 residues. Germline V gene lookup returns CDR1 SNHLY and CDR2 FYNNEI. CDR3 sequence: CASSERSSGGYTF. The DNA for the CDR3 is TGTGCCAGCAGTGAACGGAGCAGCGGAGGCTACACCTTC. The complete variable domain, with remaining parts taken from reference TRBV2 and TRBJ1-2, reads EPEVTQTPSHQVTQMGQEVILRCVPISNHLYFYWYRQILGQKVEFLVSFYNNEISEKSEIFDDQFSVERPDGSNFTLKIRSTKLEDSAMYFCASSERSSGGYTFGSGTRLTVV.

This chain connects TRBV5-1 to TRBJ1-6, with D possibly matching TRBD1 (6 bases). Germline values: CDR1 SGHRS, CDR2 YFSETQ. The CDR3 spans 15 residues. Deletions cut 0 bases from V and 8 bases from J, with 12 bases between. The CDR3 sequence: CASSLGTGIYSPLHF. The CDR3 DNA reads as TGCGCCAGCAGCTTGGGTACAGGGATCTATTCACCCCTCCACTTT. Full variable domain (outside the CDR3, taken from reference TRBV5-1 and TRBJ1-6): KAGVTQTPRYLIKTRGQQVTLSCSPISGHRSVSWYQQTPGQGLQFLFEYFSETQRNKGNFPGRFSGRQFSNSRSEMNVSTLELGDSALYLCASSLGTGIYSPLHFGNGTRLTVT.

The genes are TRBV6-4 and TRBJ1-1; D perhaps matches TRBD1 (5 bases). Germline loops: CDR1 MRHNA, CDR2 SNTAGT. The CDR3 runs to 17 residues. With 2 bases removed from V and 0 bases from J, the gap between germline ends came to 16 bases. CDR3 DNA sequence: TGTGCCAGCAGTGACGGAAGCAGGGAAGCAATGAACACTGAAGCTTTCTTT. Its translation is CASSDGSREAMNTEAFF.

This clone appeared once. The chain couples TRBV6-1 to TRBJ1-2; the D gene is possibly TRBD1 (5 bases). Between the trimmed V and J ends, which lost 0 bases and 3 bases, there was a span of 11 bases. The germline gives CDR1 MNHNS, CDR2 SASEGT. The CDR3 sequence is 15 residues long. The DNA of the CDR3 is TGTGCCAGCAGTGAAGCGTTCGGGGGGGACTATGGCTACACCTTC. It codes for CASSEAFGGDYGYTF.

This clone was picked up a small number of times. The chain links TRBV5-8 to TRBJ2-5; TRBD1 matches at 7 bases. The CDR3 consists of 15 residues. Looked up from germline, CDR1 is SGHTS and CDR2 is YDEGEE. V shed 4 bases, J shed 3 bases, and the junction held 9 bases outside the gene matches. The CDR3 reads CASSQRRTGKETQYF. The CDR3 DNA follows: TGTGCCAGCAGCCAACGCCGGACAGGCAAAGAGACCCAGTACTTC.

The chain uses TRBV7-6 and TRBJ2-7; 10 bases are shared with TRBD2. This CDR3 comprises 19 residues. CDR1 is SGHVS, CDR2 FNYEAQ, per germline. After removal of 1 base from V and 0 bases from J, the junction contained 12 bases not matched to a gene. CDR3 sequence (DNA): TGTGCCAGCAGCTTAGGACTAGCGGGCCCTGAAGAAAGCTCCTACGAGCAGTACTTC. It translates to CASSLGLAGPEESSYEQYF.

This clone was seen only a few times. The genes are TRBV19 and TRBJ1-5; D is unclear. In germline, CDR1 is LNHDA, CDR2 SQIVND (reference sequence). The CDR3 is 13 residues long. The ends were cut back, 6 bases at V and 0 bases at J, with 6 bases in the middle. In nucleotides, the CDR3 is TGTGCCAGTAGGTCTGTTAGCAATCAGCCCCAGCATTTT. Its protein product is CASRSVSNQPQHF.

This clone was recorded a few times. V and J are TRBV6-5 and TRBJ2-2; no clear D. Trimming stripped 6 bases from V and 1 base from J, with 12 bases between. The length of the CDR3 is 15 residues. Per the germline V gene, CDR1 is MNHEY and CDR2 is SVGAGI. CDR3 nucleotide sequence: TGTGCCAGCAGAGTACATTTTCAGAACACCGGGGAGCTGTTTTTT. Translated: CASRVHFQNTGELFF.

The genes are TRBV5-6 and TRBJ1-2; the D is unclear. The germline V and J ends were trimmed by 6 bases and 4 bases, with 10 bases remaining between them. Germline CDR1 and CDR2: SGHDT and YYEEEE. This CDR3 spans 12 amino acids. In DNA, the CDR3 is TGTGCCAGCAAGGAGGCGACCTATGGCTACACCTTC. It yields the protein CASKEATYGYTF.